This T cell receptor (beta chain) derives from a study of blood T cell repertoires in COVID-19. The wider study: Whether acute or convalescent, the COVID-19 samples came from the United States, Italy and Spain. PBMCs, B-cell-depleted T cells, or T cells provided the cDNA or gDNA that made up the material.

This CDR3 comprises 13 residues. The germline V gene has CDR1 MRHNA and CDR2 SNTAGT. V was cut by 8 bases and J by 0 bases, with 7 bases left in between. In the study's own analysis: How many nucleated cells were present was estimated from reference gene primer amplification. TCRdb's copy holds only in-frame clones and misses some; the assay was immunoSEQ multiplex PCR. V, J and clone size were drawn from that table, and D and trimming were deduced from the DNA. The sample includes roughly 250,000 clones, around nine tenths seen only once; the top ten take 2% to 2.5%. V usage is TRBV6-4 and J usage is TRBJ2-2; D gene uncertain. Sequencing was done on a sample of peripheral blood. The sequence was obtained from a middle-aged woman who had recovered from COVID-19. The CDR3 region has the DNA TGTGCCAGCGCGGCCGCGAACACCGGGGAGCTGTTTTTT. It translates to CASAAANTGELFF.